This T cell receptor (beta chain) stems from a study of blood T cell repertoires in COVID-19. Study context: PBMCs, B-cell-depleted T cells, or T cells provided the cDNA or gDNA that made up the material.

In assigning cohorts, the study relied on participant-reported clinical history. There are 16 residues in the CDR3. Germline-derived CDR1 and CDR2 are SGDLS and YYNGEE. Trimming removed 3 bases from V and 5 bases from J; junction bases left unmatched: 9. TCRdb's table, derived via immunoSEQ multiplex PCR, lists solely in-frame clones and lacks some. The sample has 150,000 to 200,000 clones, roughly 82% seen once. Sequenced: PBMCs or T cells enriched from blood (not recorded which). The rearrangement joins TRBV9 to TRBJ2-2; 8 bases are a match to TRBD2. The receptor was derived from a woman aged 60-70 years with acute COVID-19. CDR3 bases: TGTGCCAGCAGCGCTTCCGGGACTAGGGGTACCGGGGAGCTGTTTTTT. Translated, it gives CASSASGTRGTGELFF.